This is a list of T cell receptor beta chains from one sample in a study of T-cell memory formation after mild COVID-19. TCRdb re-called the 5' RACE reads with MiXCR, one entry per CDR3 protein. Among some 100,000 distinct CDR3 sequences listed, approximately 10% were seen once. The sample was PBMCs or a T cell subset sorted from them (not recorded which). These receptor sequences come from a man aged 18 to 29 who had mild COVID-19 (a few samples of this study predate the infection). Cell type and time point are not known. The CDR3 runs from the conserved cysteine through the conserved F or W. The D gene is left open where the match is weak. Size is stated for part of the rows, as once, few or many counts, or as a class when the clone is expanded.

J gene | D gene | V gene | clone size | CDR3 protein | CDR3 DNA
TRBJ2-4 | - | TRBV4-2 | - | CASSQDGVWVAKNIQYF | TGTGCCAGCAGCCAAGACGGGGTGTGGGTAGCCAAAAACATTCAGTACTTC
TRBJ1-6 | - | TRBV7-9 | many | CASSFDSTNSPLHF | TGTGCCAGCAGCTTTGACAGTACGAATTCACCCCTCCACTTT
TRBJ2-1 | TRBD1 | TRBV7-7 | - | CASSADRGRQFF | TGTGCTAGCAGCGCAGACAGGGGTCGGCAGTTCTTC
TRBJ2-1 | TRBD1 | TRBV7-3 | few | CASSFRDRPFNEQFF | TGTGCCAGCAGCTTCAGGGACAGGCCTTTCAATGAGCAGTTCTTC
TRBJ2-1 | - | TRBV7-9 | many | CASSLIPEQFF | TGTGCCAGCAGCTTAATCCCTGAGCAGTTCTTC
TRBJ1-6 | - | TRBV20-1 | many | CSARDGGQINSPLHF | TGCAGTGCTAGAGATGGCGGACAAATTAATTCACCCCTCCACTTT
TRBJ2-1 | TRBD2 | TRBV6-5 | once | CASTTAGGWNEQFF | TGTGCCAGCACCACTGCGGGAGGGTGGAATGAGCAGTTCTTC
TRBJ1-5 | TRBD1 | TRBV20-1 | - | CSVRDRDSNQPQHF | TGCAGTGTTCGGGACAGGGACAGCAATCAGCCCCAGCATTTT
TRBJ2-7 | TRBD1 | TRBV7-9 | - | CASSYPGQVYEQYF | TGTGCCAGCAGCTATCCGGGACAGGTCTACGAGCAGTACTTC
TRBJ2-2 | TRBD2 | TRBV5-6 | many | CASSKRTSGTGELFF | TGTGCCAGCAGCAAAAGGACTAGCGGCACCGGGGAGCTGTTTTTT
TRBJ2-5 | - | TRBV4-3 | - | CASSRHKTVRGPQETQYF | TGCGCCAGCAGCCGCCACAAGACGGTGCGGGGGCCCCAAGAGACCCAGTACTTC
TRBJ2-3 | TRBD2 | TRBV9 | - | CASSALAGGGDTQYF | TGTGCCAGCAGCGCCCTAGCGGGGGGTGGAGATACGCAGTATTTT
TRBJ1-2 | - | TRBV24-1 | few | CATSDLRGDYGYTF | TGTGCCACCAGTGATTTGAGAGGGGACTATGGCTACACCTTC
TRBJ1-5 | - | TRBV6-1 | few | CASSWGAGPRSNQPQHF | TGTGCCAGCAGCTGGGGTGCGGGACCGCGAAGCAATCAGCCCCAGCATTTT
TRBJ2-3 | TRBD2 | TRBV27 | few | CASREILAVPDTQYF | TGTGCCAGCAGGGAGATACTAGCGGTTCCAGATACGCAGTATTTT
TRBJ2-5 | TRBD1 | TRBV5-5 | - | CASSNPGTGTVETQYF | TGTGCCAGCAGTAACCCCGGGACAGGGACTGTAGAGACCCAGTACTTC
TRBJ1-1 | - | TRBV10-3 | - | CAISERLEGVKNTEAFF | TGTGCCATCAGTGAGCGATTAGAAGGAGTCAAGAACACTGAAGCTTTCTTT
TRBJ1-5 | - | TRBV7-9 | few | CASSLADVPWPQHF | TGTGCCAGCAGCTTAGCGGACGTCCCCTGGCCCCAGCATTTT
TRBJ2-2 | TRBD1 | TRBV4-1 | - | CASSPGTDNTGELFF | TGCGCCAGCAGCCCCGGGACAGATAACACCGGGGAGCTGTTTTTT
TRBJ1-1 | - | TRBV15 | few | CATAPRLWGNTEAFF | TGTGCCACCGCACCACGTTTGTGGGGGAACACTGAAGCTTTCTTT
TRBJ2-5 | - | TRBV19 | - | CASYGGSETQYF | TGTGCCAGTTACGGTGGGTCTGAGACCCAGTACTTC
TRBJ1-3 | - | TRBV11-2 | few | CASKGNGNTIYF | TGTGCCAGCAAAGGGAATGGAAACACCATATATTTT
TRBJ1-2 | - | TRBV27 | few | CASSSWGLGYTF | TGTGCCAGCAGTTCCTGGGGGCTCGGCTACACCTTC
TRBJ1-2 | - | TRBV6-4 | - | CASGVWRIFSGYTF | TGTGCCAGCGGGGTTTGGCGAATATTCTCTGGCTACACCTTC
TRBJ1-1 | - | TRBV7-9 | few | CASNLMGPEAFF | TGTGCCAGCAACCTGATGGGGCCTGAAGCTTTCTTT
TRBJ2-1 | TRBD2 | TRBV5-1 | many | CASSLALAGEYNEQFF | TGCGCCAGCAGCTTGGCGCTAGCGGGGGAGTACAATGAGCAGTTCTTC
TRBJ2-1 | TRBD2 | TRBV5-1 | - | CASSPGLAGGPGVNEQFF | TGCGCCAGCAGCCCAGGACTAGCGGGGGGGCCAGGCGTAAATGAGCAGTTCTTC
TRBJ1-5 | - | TRBV12-3/TRBV12-4 | - | CASSSGSWNQPQHF | TGTGCCAGCAGTTCAGGCTCTTGGAATCAGCCCCAGCATTTT
TRBJ2-7 | TRBD1 | TRBV30 | few | CAWSATDRGDEQYF | TGTGCCTGGAGTGCTACCGACAGGGGAGACGAGCAGTACTTC
TRBJ2-7 | - | TRBV27 | - | CASSLSVQSYEQYF | TGTGCCAGCAGTTTATCGGTCCAGTCCTACGAGCAGTACTTC
TRBJ2-3 | - | TRBV9 | - | CASSVGYLGQSTDTQYF | TGTGCCAGCAGCGTAGGGTACTTGGGACAAAGCACAGATACGCAGTATTTT
TRBJ1-2 | TRBD1 | TRBV15 | few | CATSRVRTGEYGGYTF | TGTGCCACCAGCAGAGTTCGGACAGGGGAATATGGTGGCTACACCTTC
TRBJ2-2 | TRBD2 | TRBV7-9 | few | CASSPHSGGETGELFF | TGTGCCAGCAGCCCGCATAGCGGGGGGGAAACCGGGGAGCTGTTTTTT
TRBJ2-3 | - | TRBV7-8 | many | CASSRGARSFTDTQYF | TGTGCCAGCAGCCGAGGGGCCCGCTCCTTCACAGATACGCAGTATTTT
TRBJ2-2 | - | TRBV6-6 | few | CASSPHGAGELFF | TGTGCCAGCAGTCCACACGGCGCCGGGGAGCTGTTTTTT
TRBJ2-1 | - | TRBV18 | - | CASSPSTEQFF | TGTGCCAGCTCACCATCGACTGAGCAGTTCTTC
TRBJ2-5 | - | TRBV7-3 | few | CASSLVAEEETQYF | TGTGCCAGCAGCTTAGTCGCAGAGGAAGAGACCCAGTACTTC
TRBJ1-3 | - | TRBV4-1 | few | CASSPQGSGNTIYF | TGCGCCAGCAGCCCACAGGGTAGTGGAAACACCATATATTTT
TRBJ1-6 | - | TRBV12-3/TRBV12-4 | few | CASSFRRGYSPLHF | TGTGCCAGCAGTTTCCGCAGGGGATATTCACCCCTCCACTTT
TRBJ2-2 | TRBD2 | TRBV3-1 | many | CASRRSSGGWGELFF | TGTGCCAGCAGACGTTCTAGCGGTGGTTGGGGGGAGCTGTTTTTT
TRBJ2-3 | - | TRBV4-1 | few | CASSQEPLGTDTQYF | TGCGCCAGCAGCCAAGAGCCCCTAGGGACAGATACGCAGTATTTT
TRBJ1-1 | - | TRBV7-9 | few | CASSPKPDRGTEAFF | TGTGCCAGCAGCCCAAAACCGGACAGAGGCACTGAAGCTTTCTTT
TRBJ2-4 | - | TRBV4-3 | - | CASSQVGRNIQYF | TGCGCCAGCAGCCAAGTAGGGAGGAACATTCAGTACTTC
TRBJ2-3 | TRBD2 | TRBV3-1 | - | CASSQVAGGISSTDTQYF | TGTGCCAGCAGCCAAGTAGCGGGGGGGATTTCTAGCACAGATACGCAGTATTTT
TRBJ2-2 | - | TRBV27 | few | CASSFAGNTGELFF | TGTGCCAGCAGTTTTGCAGGGAACACCGGGGAGCTGTTTTTT
TRBJ1-1 | - | TRBV20-1 | many | CSARDFRSEETEAFF | TGCAGTGCTAGAGATTTCAGGTCAGAAGAGACTGAAGCTTTCTTT
TRBJ1-5 | - | TRBV6-6 | many | CASSYGRPNQPQHF | TGTGCCAGCAGTTACGGGCGGCCCAATCAGCCCCAGCATTTT
TRBJ1-5 | - | TRBV5-1 | few | CASSWLGNSNQPQHF | TGCGCCAGCAGCTGGTTGGGAAATAGCAATCAGCCCCAGCATTTT
TRBJ1-2 | - | TRBV7-9 | - | CASSLVGRSGSFYGYTF | TGTGCCAGCAGCTTAGTTGGCAGGAGCGGTTCCTTTTATGGCTACACCTTC
TRBJ2-2 | TRBD1 | TRBV29-1 | few | CSVARTGHTGELFF | TGCAGCGTCGCGAGGACAGGGCACACCGGGGAGCTGTTTTTT
TRBJ2-1 | TRBD1 | TRBV7-3 | few | CASSCRTGTKVGDEQFF | TGTGCCAGCAGCTGCCGGACAGGAACCAAAGTCGGCGATGAGCAGTTCTTC
TRBJ2-7 | - | TRBV20-1 | - | CSARESGSHEQYF | TGCAGTGCTAGAGAATCCGGGAGCCACGAGCAGTACTTC
TRBJ2-7 | - | TRBV5-1 | many | CASAQNYEQYF | TGCGCCAGCGCCCAAAACTACGAGCAGTACTTC
TRBJ2-3 | - | TRBV4-1 | few | CASSQTRLYTDTQYF | TGCGCCAGCAGCCAAACGCGCCTGTACACAGATACGCAGTATTTT
TRBJ2-5 | - | TRBV2 | - | CASSEDSQETQYF | TGTGCCAGCAGTGAAGACAGTCAAGAGACCCAGTACTTC
TRBJ2-1 | TRBD2 | TRBV7-8 | - | CASSYGGAGEQFF | TGTGCCAGCAGCTACGGGGGGGCGGGGGAGCAGTTCTTC
TRBJ2-2 | - | TRBV7-8 | - | CASSFFPGANTGELFF | TGTGCCAGCAGCTTCTTTCCGGGAGCGAACACCGGGGAGCTGTTTTTT
TRBJ2-7 | - | TRBV7-9 | - | CASSTIRTGTYEQYF | TGTGCCAGCAGCACCATCAGGACGGGGACCTACGAGCAGTACTTC
TRBJ2-2 | TRBD2 | TRBV6-4 | many | CASSDSSGGTGELFF | TGTGCCAGCAGTGACTCTAGCGGGGGCACCGGGGAGCTGTTTTTT
TRBJ2-5 | - | TRBV14 | many | CASSQGTSWETQYF | TGTGCCAGCAGCCAAGGAACCTCTTGGGAGACCCAGTACTTC